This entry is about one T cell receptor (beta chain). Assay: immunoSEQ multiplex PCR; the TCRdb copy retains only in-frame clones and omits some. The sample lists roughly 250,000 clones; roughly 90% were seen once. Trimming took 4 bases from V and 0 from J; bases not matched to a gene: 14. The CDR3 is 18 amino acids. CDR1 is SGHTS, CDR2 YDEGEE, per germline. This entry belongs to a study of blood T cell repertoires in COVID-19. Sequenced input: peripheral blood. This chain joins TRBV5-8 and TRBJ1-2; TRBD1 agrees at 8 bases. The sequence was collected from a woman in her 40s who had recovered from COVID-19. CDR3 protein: CASSHRSPGQASNYGYTF. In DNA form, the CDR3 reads TGTGCCAGCAGCCACAGGTCTCCGGGACAGGCCTCTAACTATGGCTACACCTTC.